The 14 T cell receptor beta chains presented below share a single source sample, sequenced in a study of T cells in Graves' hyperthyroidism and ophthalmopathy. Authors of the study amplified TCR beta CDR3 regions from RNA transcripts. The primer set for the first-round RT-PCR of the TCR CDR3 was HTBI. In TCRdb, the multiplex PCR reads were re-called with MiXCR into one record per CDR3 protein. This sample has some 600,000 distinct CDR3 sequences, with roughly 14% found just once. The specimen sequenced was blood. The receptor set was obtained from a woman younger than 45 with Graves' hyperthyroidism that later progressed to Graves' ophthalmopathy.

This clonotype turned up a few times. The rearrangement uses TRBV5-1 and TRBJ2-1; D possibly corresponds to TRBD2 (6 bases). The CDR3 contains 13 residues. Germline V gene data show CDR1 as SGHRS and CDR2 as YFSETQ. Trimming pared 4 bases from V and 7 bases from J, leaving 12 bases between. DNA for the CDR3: TGCGCCAGCAGCGCGACTAGTAGGAATGAGCAGTTCTTC. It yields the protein CASSATSRNEQFF.

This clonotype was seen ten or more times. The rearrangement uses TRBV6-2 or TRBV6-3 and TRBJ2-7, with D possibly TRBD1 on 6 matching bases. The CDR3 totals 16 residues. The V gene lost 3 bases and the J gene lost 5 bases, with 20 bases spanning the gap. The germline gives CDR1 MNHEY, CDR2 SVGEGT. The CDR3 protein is CASSYLAPGQRHEQYF. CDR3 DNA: TGTGCCAGCAGTTATCTCGCCCCCGGACAGCGCCACGAGCAGTACTTC.

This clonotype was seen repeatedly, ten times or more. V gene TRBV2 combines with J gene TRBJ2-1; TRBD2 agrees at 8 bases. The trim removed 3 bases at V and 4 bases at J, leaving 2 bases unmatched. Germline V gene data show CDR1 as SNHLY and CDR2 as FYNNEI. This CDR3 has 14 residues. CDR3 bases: TGTGCCAGCAGTGAGACTAGCGTTTACAATGAGCAGTTCTTC. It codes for CASSETSVYNEQFF.

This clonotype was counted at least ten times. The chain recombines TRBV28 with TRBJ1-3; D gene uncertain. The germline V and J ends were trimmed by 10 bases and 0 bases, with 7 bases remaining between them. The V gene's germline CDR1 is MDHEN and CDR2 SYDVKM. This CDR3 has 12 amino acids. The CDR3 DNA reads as TGTGCCACCCAGGACTCTGGAAACACCATATATTTT. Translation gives CATQDSGNTIYF.

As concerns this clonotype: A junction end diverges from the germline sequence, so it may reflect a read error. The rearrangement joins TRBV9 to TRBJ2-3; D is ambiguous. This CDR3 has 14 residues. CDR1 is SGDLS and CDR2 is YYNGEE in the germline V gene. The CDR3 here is CASGVAVSTDTQYF. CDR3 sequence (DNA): TGTGCCAGCGGCGTAGCCGTTAGCACAGATACGCAGTATTTT.

The CDR3 sequence: CASSPTVGNTIYF. The CDR3 DNA reads TGTGCCAGCAGCCCGACGGTTGGAAACACCATATATTTT. The V and J genes are TRBV7-3 and TRBJ1-3; D remains unclear. Germline CDR1 and CDR2: SGHTA and FQGTGA. Trimming removed 5 bases at V and 3 bases at J, with 8 bases between. The CDR3 spans 13 residues.

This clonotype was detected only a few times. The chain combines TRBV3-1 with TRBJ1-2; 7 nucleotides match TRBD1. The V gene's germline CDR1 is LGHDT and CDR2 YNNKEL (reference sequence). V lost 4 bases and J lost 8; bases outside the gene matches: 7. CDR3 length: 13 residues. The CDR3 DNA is TGTGCCAGCAGCCCGACGATCAGGGGGGGCTACACCTTC. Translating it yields CASSPTIRGGYTF. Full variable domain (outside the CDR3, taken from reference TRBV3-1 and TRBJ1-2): DTAVSQTPKYLVTQMGNDKSIKCEQNLGHDTMYWYKQDSKKFLKIMFSYNNKELIINETVPNRFSPKSPDKAHLNLHINSLELGDSAVYFCASSPTIRGGYTFGSGTRLTVV.

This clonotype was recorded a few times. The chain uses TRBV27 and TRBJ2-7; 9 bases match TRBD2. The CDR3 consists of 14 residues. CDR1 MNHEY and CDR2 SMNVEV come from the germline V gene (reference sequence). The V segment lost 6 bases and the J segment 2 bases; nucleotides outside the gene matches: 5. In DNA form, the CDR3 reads TGTGCCAGCAGCGGGACTAGCAGTACCTACGAGCAGTACTTC. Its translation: CASSGTSSTYEQYF.

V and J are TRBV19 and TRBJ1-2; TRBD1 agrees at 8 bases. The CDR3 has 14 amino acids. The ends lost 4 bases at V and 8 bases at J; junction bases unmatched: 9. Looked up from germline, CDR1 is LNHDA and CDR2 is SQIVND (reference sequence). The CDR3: CASSTPGGVKGYTF. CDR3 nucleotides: TGTGCCAGTAGTACCCCAGGGGGCGTCAAGGGCTACACCTTC.

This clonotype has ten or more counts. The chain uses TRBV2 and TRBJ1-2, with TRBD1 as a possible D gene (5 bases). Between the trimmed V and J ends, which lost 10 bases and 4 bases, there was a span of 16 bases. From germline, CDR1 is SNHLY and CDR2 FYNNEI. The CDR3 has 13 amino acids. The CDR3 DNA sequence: TGTGCCAACGCAGGGACCCCGCGCTATGGCTACACCTTC. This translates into CANAGTPRYGYTF. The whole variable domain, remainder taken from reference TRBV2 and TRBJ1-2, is EPEVTQTPSHQVTQMGQEVILRCVPISNHLYFYWYRQILGQKVEFLVSFYNNEISEKSEIFDDQFSVERPDGSNFTLKIRSTKLEDSAMYFCANAGTPRYGYTFGSGTRLTVV.

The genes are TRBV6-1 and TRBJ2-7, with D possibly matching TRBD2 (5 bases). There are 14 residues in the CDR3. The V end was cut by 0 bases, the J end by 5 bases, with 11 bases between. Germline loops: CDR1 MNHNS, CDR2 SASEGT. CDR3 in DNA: TGTGCCAGCAGTGAAGCGGCGAGGGTTGACGAGCAGTACTTC. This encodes CASSEAARVDEQYF.

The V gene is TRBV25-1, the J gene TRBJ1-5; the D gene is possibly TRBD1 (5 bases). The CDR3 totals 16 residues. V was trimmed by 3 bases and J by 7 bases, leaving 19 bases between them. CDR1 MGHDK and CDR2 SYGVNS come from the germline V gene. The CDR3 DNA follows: TGTGCCAGCAGTGAGGGGGTCGGGGGTCCGGGGCAGCCCCAGCATTTT. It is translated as CASSEGVGGPGQPQHF.

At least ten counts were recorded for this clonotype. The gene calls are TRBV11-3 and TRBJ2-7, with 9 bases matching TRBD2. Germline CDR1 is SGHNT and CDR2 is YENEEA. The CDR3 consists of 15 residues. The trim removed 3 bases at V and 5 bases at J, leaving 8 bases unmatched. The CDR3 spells CASSFRLAGTHEQYF. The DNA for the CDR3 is TGTGCCAGCAGCTTTCGTCTAGCGGGAACCCACGAGCAGTACTTC.

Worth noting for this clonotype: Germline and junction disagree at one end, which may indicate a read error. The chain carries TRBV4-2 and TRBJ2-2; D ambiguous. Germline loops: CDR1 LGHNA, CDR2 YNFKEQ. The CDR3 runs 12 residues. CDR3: CASSRGTVELFF. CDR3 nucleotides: TGTGCCAGCAGCCGAGGAACCGTGGAGCTGTTTTTT.